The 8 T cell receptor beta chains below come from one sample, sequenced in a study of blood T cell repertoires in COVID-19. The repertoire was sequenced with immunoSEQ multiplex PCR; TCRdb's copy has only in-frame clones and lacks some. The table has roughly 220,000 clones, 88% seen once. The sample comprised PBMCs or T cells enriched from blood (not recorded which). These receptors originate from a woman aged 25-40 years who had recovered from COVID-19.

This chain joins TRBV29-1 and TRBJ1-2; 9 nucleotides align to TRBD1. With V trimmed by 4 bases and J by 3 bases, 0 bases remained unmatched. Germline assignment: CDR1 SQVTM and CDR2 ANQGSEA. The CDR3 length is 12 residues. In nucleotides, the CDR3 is TGCAGCGTTGGGGACAGGGACTATGGCTACACCTTC. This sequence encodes CSVGDRDYGYTF. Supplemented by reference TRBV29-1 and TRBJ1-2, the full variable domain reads SAVISQKPSRDICQRGTSLTIQCQVDSQVTMMFWYRQQPGQSLTLIATANQGSEATYESGFVIDKFPISRPNLTFSTLTVSNMSPEDSSIYLCSVGDRDYGYTFGSGTRLTVV.

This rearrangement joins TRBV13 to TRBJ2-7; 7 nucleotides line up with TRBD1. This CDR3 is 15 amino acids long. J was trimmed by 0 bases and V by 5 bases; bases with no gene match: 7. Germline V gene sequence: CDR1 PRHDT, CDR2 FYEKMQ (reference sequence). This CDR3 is CASSQLGQSSYEQYF. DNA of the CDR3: TGTGCCAGCAGCCAGCTGGGACAGAGCTCCTACGAGCAGTACTTC.

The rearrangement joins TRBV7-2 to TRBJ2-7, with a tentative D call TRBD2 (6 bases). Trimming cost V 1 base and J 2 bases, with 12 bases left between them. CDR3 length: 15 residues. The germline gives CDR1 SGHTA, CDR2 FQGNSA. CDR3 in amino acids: CASSLDPGVAYEQYF. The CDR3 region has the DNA TGTGCCAGCAGCTTAGACCCGGGGGTGGCCTACGAGCAGTACTTC.

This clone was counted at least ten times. This CDR3 reads CASSQDPQVTEAFF. DNA of the CDR3: TGCGCCAGCAGCCAAGATCCGCAGGTCACTGAAGCTTTCTTT. The J gene is TRBJ1-1, the V gene TRBV4-3; no firm D call. Trimming left V 0 bases short and J 4 bases short, with 9 bases between. Germline assignment: CDR1 LGHNA and CDR2 YSLEER. The CDR3 runs to 14 residues.

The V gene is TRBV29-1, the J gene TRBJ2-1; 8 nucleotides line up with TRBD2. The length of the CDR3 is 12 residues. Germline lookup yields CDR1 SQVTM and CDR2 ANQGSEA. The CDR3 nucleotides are TGCAGTTGGCGGGGGGCCTACAATGAGCAGTTCTTC. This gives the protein CSWRGAYNEQFF.

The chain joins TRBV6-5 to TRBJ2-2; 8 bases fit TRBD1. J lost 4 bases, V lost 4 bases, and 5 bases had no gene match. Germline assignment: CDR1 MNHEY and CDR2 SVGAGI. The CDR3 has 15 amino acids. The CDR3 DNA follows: TGTGCCAGCAGTTTGGACAGGGCGAGCACCGGGGAGCTGTTTTTT. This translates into CASSLDRASTGELFF.

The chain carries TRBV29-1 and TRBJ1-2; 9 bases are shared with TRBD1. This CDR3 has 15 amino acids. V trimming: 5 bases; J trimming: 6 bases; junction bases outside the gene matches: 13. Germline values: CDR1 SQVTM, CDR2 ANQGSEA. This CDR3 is CSVRIVGDRANGYTF. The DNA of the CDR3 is TGCAGCGTTAGAATTGTGGGGGACAGGGCAAATGGCTACACCTTC.

The chain's CDR3 is CASSLLHNTEAFF. The CDR3 nucleotides are TGTGCCAGCAGCTTGTTACATAACACTGAAGCTTTCTTT. V is TRBV5-6 and J is TRBJ1-1; D unresolved. This CDR3 has 13 residues. V lost 1 base and J 2 bases, leaving 6 bases between the germline ends. Germline V CDR1 and CDR2: SGHDT, YYEEEE.